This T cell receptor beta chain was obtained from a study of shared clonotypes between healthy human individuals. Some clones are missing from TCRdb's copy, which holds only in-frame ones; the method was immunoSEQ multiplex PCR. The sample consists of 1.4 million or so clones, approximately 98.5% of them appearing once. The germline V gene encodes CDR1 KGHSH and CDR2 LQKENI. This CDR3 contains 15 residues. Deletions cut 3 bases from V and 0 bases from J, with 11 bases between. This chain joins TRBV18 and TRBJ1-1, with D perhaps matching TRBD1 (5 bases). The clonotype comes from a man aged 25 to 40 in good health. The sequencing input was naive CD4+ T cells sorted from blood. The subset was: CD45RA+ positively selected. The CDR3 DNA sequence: TGTGCCAGCTCACCTAGACAGAACATGAACACTGAAGCTTTCTTT. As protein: CASSPRQNMNTEAFF.